This TCR beta chain is drawn from a study of T cell clusters in autoimmune cytopenias. Study outcomes and limitations: A dominant lymphoma-associated repertoire apparently masked the cluster-lack signature in secondary cytopenia versus chronic lymphocytic leukemia.

CDR1 and CDR2 from the germline V gene are MNHNS and SASEGT. CDR3 size: 13 residues. Multiplex touch-down PCR amplified TRB using TRB-A and TRB-B pools in one tube. TCRdb reprocessed the multiplex PCR reads and reports one entry per CDR3 protein, with no DNA. The table lists some 5,600 distinct CDR3 sequences, with under 3.5% in the top ten. Each sample's input was 200 to 300 ng genomic DNA, some 38,000 genome equivalents. In terms of frequency, this clonotype is medium-sized. The antigen is undetermined. These data also formed part of another study, on T cell repertoires in aging, cancer and after chemotherapy. As that report states: Healthy donor repertoires were recorded over several months to years and showed clear clonal overlap. Compared with age-matched healthy donors, untreated hematological or solid cancer patients showed higher blood TCR clonality. In healthy donors, age-related TCR diversity loss mainly reflected lost richness.

The gene calls are TRBV6-1 and TRBJ1-2. Material for sequencing was peripheral blood. The clonotype was recovered from a human donor in good health. CDR3 region: CASSEGSNYGYTF.